The 31 T cell receptor beta chains given below trace back to one sample, sequenced in a study of human T cells and chemical hapten exposure. MiXCR, run by TCRdb on the RACE reads, gives a single entry per CDR3 protein. The data contain 150,000 to 200,000 distinct CDR3 sequences, roughly a quarter of them singletons. Time point denoted: patch test 3, about 24 weeks after DPC sensitization. As for treatment: therapeutic diphenylcyclopropenone sensitization with weekly scalp DPC. The sequenced sample was whole blood, obtained in connection with sensitization to the hapten diphenylcyclopropenone (DPC). The receptors originated from a woman aged 18-29 years with alopecia areata. Some clones in this sample may be carry-over from other donors' samples.

Only a few counts were recorded for this clonotype. The genes are TRBV11-2 and TRBJ2-7; D is possibly TRBD1 (6 bases). Looked up from germline, CDR1 is SGHAT and CDR2 is FQNNGV. The CDR3 is 14 amino acids. Trimming removed 5 bases at V and 7 bases at J, with 18 bases between. CDR3 loop: CASSATGTTGEQYF. DNA of the CDR3: TGTGCCAGCAGCGCTACAGGGACGACGGGGGAGCAGTACTTC.

This rearrangement joins TRBV29-1 to TRBJ1-1, with 7 bases that match TRBD1. Germline CDR1 and CDR2: SQVTM and ANQGSEA. CDR3 length: 13 amino acids. Unmatched junction bases numbered 8, after V lost 8 bases and J lost 2 bases. CDR3 DNA: TGCAGCCAGGAGGGGGCCGGCAACACTGAAGCTTTCTTT. Protein sequence: CSQEGAGNTEAFF.

This clonotype has more than one count but fewer than ten. The chain couples TRBV23-1 to TRBJ2-2; a possible D gene is TRBD2 (5 bases). TRBV23-1 is sorted into the ORF group, with uncertain function. The CDR3 has 16 residues. Between the trimmed V and J ends, which lost 7 bases and 0 bases, there was a span of 15 bases. As DNA, the CDR3 is TGCGCCAGCACCCTTAGGACTTACCCGAACACCGGGGAGCTGTTTTTT. Its protein product is CASTLRTYPNTGELFF.

The chain joins TRBV10-2 to TRBJ2-2; tentatively, D is TRBD1 or TRBD2 (5 bases each). CDR1 WSHSY and CDR2 SAAADI come from the germline V gene. This CDR3 comprises 15 residues. Trimming pared 2 bases from V and 7 bases from J, leaving 14 bases between. The CDR3 here is CASSEIGWDHGELFF. The CDR3 DNA reads as TGCGCCAGCAGTGAGATCGGTTGGGACCACGGGGAGCTGTTTTTT.

As for this clonotype: Since a much larger clone is just one base distant, this may be a read error. J is TRBJ2-5 and V is TRBV6-5; possibly TRBD2 for D (5 bases). The CDR3 contains 16 residues. V lost 1 base and J 8 bases, leaving 20 bases between the germline ends. The germline V gene has CDR1 MNHEY and CDR2 SVGAGI. CDR3: CASSYYGREFGDTQYF. CDR3 in DNA: TGTGCCAGCAGTTACTACGGACGGGAATTTGGGGATACCCAGTACTTC.

The chain joins TRBV19 to TRBJ2-2; TRBD1 aligns across 8 bases. V gave up 5 bases and J gave up 5 bases; unmatched junction bases: 10. The CDR3 runs to 16 residues. Germline loops: CDR1 LNHDA, CDR2 SQIVND (reference sequence). The CDR3 nucleotides are TGTGCCAGTAGTGGCCGACAGGGGCAATCAACCGGGGAGCTGTTTTTT. Protein sequence: CASSGRQGQSTGELFF.

The chain joins TRBV4-3 to TRBJ1-2; TRBD1 matches at 8 bases. V lost 1 base and J lost 4; bases outside the gene matches: 14. This CDR3 is 18 amino acids long. CDR1 and CDR2 from the germline V gene are LGHNA and YSLEER. CDR3 region: CASSQVGQGASNAYGYTF. CDR3 bases: TGCGCCAGCAGCCAAGTGGGTCAGGGGGCATCAAATGCCTATGGCTACACCTTC.

This clonotype was counted once. This is likely a read error, given that the CDR3 carries no conserved phenylalanine or tryptophan at its end. The genes are TRBV29-1 and TRBJ2-1; perhaps TRBD1 as D (5 bases). Deletions cut 2 bases from V and 11 bases from J, with 16 bases between. This CDR3 comprises 13 residues. Germline lookup yields CDR1 SQVTM and CDR2 ANQGSEA. CDR3: CSVETRRQSQQFS. CDR3 nucleotides: TGCAGCGTTGAAACCCGAAGACAGTCCCAGCAGTTCTCC.

The gene calls are TRBV5-1 and TRBJ1-5; TRBD1 might be the D (5 bases). CDR1 SGHRS and CDR2 YFSETQ come from the germline V gene. The CDR3 is 13 amino acids. The germline V and J ends were trimmed by 5 bases and 2 bases, with 8 bases remaining between them. CDR3 nucleotide sequence: TGCGCCAGCAGTCGGGGGGGCAATCAGCCCCAGCATTTT. Translation: CASSRGGNQPQHF.

The rearrangement uses TRBV9 and TRBJ2-7; possible D gene TRBD1, 6 bases. V was cut by 3 bases and J by 7 bases, with 17 bases left in between. Per germline, CDR1 SGDLS and CDR2 YYNGEE. The CDR3 is 14 amino acids. CDR3 sequence reads: CASSEGWGTFEQYF. The CDR3 nucleotides are TGTGCCAGCAGCGAGGGATGGGGGACATTTGAGCAGTACTTC.

This clonotype has more than one count but fewer than ten. CDR3 amino acids: CATSTQELFGAQYF. In DNA, the CDR3 is TGTGCCACCAGCACCCAAGAGCTTTTCGGTGCGCAGTACTTC. The V gene is TRBV15, the J gene TRBJ2-7; D not certain. V lost 4 bases and J 9 bases, leaving 19 bases between the germline ends. CDR1 is LNHNV, CDR2 YYDKDF, per germline (reference sequence). The CDR3 has 14 amino acids. Using reference TRBV15 and TRBJ2-7 for the parts outside the CDR3, the full variable domain is DAMVIQNPRYQVTQFGKPVTLSCSQTLNHNVMYWYQQKSSQAPKLLFHYYDKDFNNEADTPDNFQSRRPNTSFCFLDIRSPGLGDTAMYLCATSTQELFGAQYFGPGTRLTVT.

This clonotype was observed a few times. The rearrangement uses TRBV2 and TRBJ1-2; 8 nucleotides line up with TRBD1. J was trimmed by 8 bases and V by 6 bases; bases with no gene match: 5. The germline V gene has CDR1 SNHLY and CDR2 FYNNEI. This CDR3 spans 12 amino acids. The CDR3 loop reads CASRDRVEGYTF. The CDR3 DNA reads as TGTGCCAGCAGGGACAGGGTGGAGGGCTACACCTTC. Variable domain in full (rest from reference TRBV2 and TRBJ1-2): EPEVTQTPSHQVTQMGQEVILRCVPISNHLYFYWYRQILGQKVEFLVSFYNNEISEKSEIFDDQFSVERPDGSNFTLKIRSTKLEDSAMYFCASRDRVEGYTFGSGTRLTVV.

Only a few counts were recorded for this clonotype. V is TRBV2 and J is TRBJ2-1; tentatively, D is TRBD1 or TRBD2 (5 bases each). The germline gives CDR1 SNHLY, CDR2 FYNNEI. Trimming left V 7 bases short and J 6 bases short, with 13 bases between. The CDR3 extends over 13 amino acids. CDR3 sequence reads: CASTRVGPNEQFF. CDR3 coding DNA: TGTGCCAGCACCAGAGTGGGACCCAATGAGCAGTTCTTC.

The J gene is TRBJ1-1, the V gene TRBV9, with TRBD1 matching 10 bases. J gave up 10 bases and V 3 bases, and 3 bases lay outside the gene matches. Germline CDR1 and CDR2: SGDLS and YYNGEE. This CDR3 has 12 amino acids. The DNA for the CDR3 is TGTGCCAGCAGCGCGACAGGGGGCCGAGCTTTCTTT. As protein: CASSATGGRAFF. Full variable domain (missing parts from reference TRBV9 and TRBJ1-1): DSGVTQTPKHLITATGQRVTLRCSPRSGDLSVYWYQQSLDQGLQFLIQYYNGEERAKGNILERFSAQQFPDLHSELNLSSLELGDSALYFCASSATGGRAFFGQGTRLTVV.

In its sample, this clonotype was seen a few times. V and J are TRBV29-1 and TRBJ1-1; D perhaps matches TRBD1 (5 bases). Trimming shortened V by 4 bases and J by 6 bases, and 12 bases separated the two germline ends. CDR1 SQVTM and CDR2 ANQGSEA come from the germline V gene. The CDR3 contains 12 residues. The CDR3 is CSVAQGDAEAFF. Here the CDR3 DNA reads TGCAGCGTTGCTCAGGGTGATGCTGAAGCTTTCTTT. Based on the CDR3 plus reference TRBV29-1 and TRBJ1-1, the full variable domain is SAVISQKPSRDICQRGTSLTIQCQVDSQVTMMFWYRQQPGQSLTLIATANQGSEATYESGFVIDKFPISRPNLTFSTLTVSNMSPEDSSIYLCSVAQGDAEAFFGQGTRLTVV.

This clonotype has a handful of counts. The CDR3 nucleotides read TGCGCCAGCAGCCAGGGTCCGACAACTAACACTGAAGCTTTCTTT. This encodes CASSQGPTTNTEAFF. This chain uses TRBV4-1 with TRBJ1-1, with no clear D. CDR1 MGHRA and CDR2 YSYEKL come from the germline V gene. The length of the CDR3 is 15 residues. Trimming stripped 3 bases from V and 2 bases from J, with 13 bases between.

This chain uses TRBV10-2 with TRBJ1-1; D call uncertain. The CDR3 length is 13 residues. V dropped 7 bases and J dropped 0 bases, with 9 bases sitting between them. Germline CDR1 reads WSHSY; CDR2 reads SAAADI. In DNA form, the CDR3 reads TGCGCCAGCATGGACCTGGTGAACACTGAAGCTTTCTTT. Translating gives CASMDLVNTEAFF.

The V and J genes are TRBV20-1 and TRBJ2-3, with TRBD2 as a possible D gene (5 bases). The germline V and J ends were trimmed by 3 bases and 0 bases, with 19 bases remaining between them. The CDR3 spans 17 residues. Germline assignment: CDR1 DFQATT and CDR2 SNEGSKA (reference sequence). CDR3 bases: TGCAGTGCTAGTATGCGCGGAGGACTTCCTAGCACAGATACGCAGTATTTT. This codes for CSASMRGGLPSTDTQYF.

The V call is TRBV30, the J call TRBJ1-2, with 9 bases matching TRBD1. Germline CDR1 and CDR2: GTSNPN and SVGIG (reference sequence). The CDR3 sequence is 18 residues long. Unmatched junction bases numbered 18, after V lost 2 bases and J lost 5 bases. The CDR3 DNA is TGTGCCTGGAGTTCGTGGAGGGGGACATTCGGACAGGGGTATGGCTACACCTTC. It is translated as CAWSSWRGTFGQGYGYTF.

The chain employs TRBV6-2 or TRBV6-3 and TRBJ1-5; a weak D match, TRBD1 (5 bases). Germline CDR1 reads MNHEY; CDR2 reads SVGEGT. This CDR3 has 15 residues. V gave up 4 bases and J gave up 4 bases, with 14 bases separating them. The CDR3 bases are TGTGCCAGCAGTTCGGGGGTTTCTGGAAATCAGCCCCAGCATTTT. This translates into CASSSGVSGNQPQHF.

The table lists this clonotype with a few counts. The chain links TRBV20-1 to TRBJ2-1, with 8 bases fitting TRBD2. V was clipped by 5 bases and J by 0 bases; unmatched bases: 9. The CDR3 extends over 16 amino acids. From germline, CDR1 is DFQATT and CDR2 SNEGSKA (reference sequence). Here the CDR3 DNA reads TGCAGTGCTCGCAATACTAGCGGTTCCTCCTACAATGAGCAGTTCTTC. Its protein is CSARNTSGSSYNEQFF.

In this sample, this clonotype turned up a few times. The rearrangement joins TRBV25-1 to TRBJ1-1, with unresolved D. The CDR3 is made up of 13 amino acids. CDR1 MGHDK and CDR2 SYGVNS come from the germline V gene. V was cut by 4 bases and J by 8 bases, with 14 bases left in between. In DNA form, the CDR3 reads TGTGCCAGCAGTGGGATTTTGGATTCCGAAGCTTTCTTT. Its translation: CASSGILDSEAFF.

A few counts support this clonotype. This chain connects TRBV29-1 to TRBJ1-1; D is unclear. The CDR3 contains 12 residues. CDR1 SQVTM and CDR2 ANQGSEA come from the germline V gene. In nucleotides, the CDR3 is TGCTCGACTCGGGCAGGGAACACTGAAGCTTTCTTT. This encodes CSTRAGNTEAFF.

The chain links TRBV5-1 to TRBJ2-7, with D possibly TRBD1 on 6 matching bases. There are 13 residues in the CDR3. CDR1 and CDR2 (germline): SGHRS, YFSETQ. Trimming took off 6 bases at V and 5 bases at J, with 15 bases between the two ends. The CDR3 DNA follows: TGCGCCAGCAACCAGGGGCGGGCCCACGAGCAGTACTTC. Its protein product is CASNQGRAHEQYF.

The V gene is TRBV12-3 or TRBV12-4, the J gene TRBJ1-2; tentative D call: TRBD1 (5 bases). CDR3 length equals 14 residues. Trimming removed 5 bases at V and 7 bases at J, with 17 bases between. CDR3 protein: CASSPKRGVGGYTF. CDR3 bases: TGTGCCAGCAGTCCCAAAAGGGGAGTCGGTGGCTACACCTTC.

This clonotype has more than one count but fewer than ten. The V and J genes are TRBV29-1 and TRBJ1-4; possibly TRBD1 for D (5 bases). Trimming pared 7 bases from V and 8 bases from J, leaving 17 bases between. This CDR3 has 13 amino acids. Germline CDR1 SQVTM, CDR2 ANQGSEA. In DNA, the CDR3 is TGCAGCGCACCGGGACCCGCATCCGAAAAACTGTTTTTT. Its translation is CSAPGPASEKLFF.

The chain uses TRBV14 and TRBJ2-2; 9 nucleotides agree with TRBD1. Germline loops: CDR1 SGHDN, CDR2 FVKESK. Trimming removed 4 bases from V and 7 bases from J; junction bases left unmatched: 4. The CDR3 has 14 residues. The CDR3: CASSRDRVIGELFF. The CDR3 nucleotides are TGTGCCAGCAGCCGGGACAGGGTTATCGGGGAGCTGTTTTTT.

Relative to its sample, this clonotype is medium-sized (0.01 to 0.1%). V gene TRBV20-1 combines with J gene TRBJ2-7, with 10 bases fitting TRBD2. The length of the CDR3 is 15 residues. Germline loops: CDR1 DFQATT, CDR2 SNEGSKA (reference sequence). V was pared by 0 bases and J by 4 bases, with 6 bases of the junction left unmatched. This chain's CDR3 is CSARDPDSGRYEQYF. In nucleotides, the CDR3 is TGCAGTGCTAGAGATCCGGATAGCGGGAGGTACGAGCAGTACTTC.

The DNA for the CDR3 is TGCAGCGTTGAAGATCGTAGAGACAGGGGATCTCTTATGAACACTGAAGCTTTCTTT. It codes for CSVEDRRDRGSLMNTEAFF. The chain joins TRBV29-1 to TRBJ1-1; 8 positions match TRBD1. The ends lost 0 bases at V and 0 bases at J; junction bases unmatched: 15. The CDR3 runs 19 residues. Per germline, CDR1 SQVTM and CDR2 ANQGSEA. The complete variable domain, with remaining parts taken from reference TRBV29-1 and TRBJ1-1, reads SAVISQKPSRDICQRGTSLTIQCQVDSQVTMMFWYRQQPGQSLTLIATANQGSEATYESGFVIDKFPISRPNLTFSTLTVSNMSPEDSSIYLCSVEDRRDRGSLMNTEAFFGQGTRLTVV.

This clonotype was picked up a small number of times. The V call is TRBV10-3, the J call TRBJ1-6; 7 nucleotides line up with TRBD1. Trimming removed 6 bases from V and 7 bases from J; junction bases left unmatched: 6. Germline lookup yields CDR1 ENHRY and CDR2 SYGVKD. This CDR3 is 14 amino acids long. CDR3 region: CAIRERDSNSPLHF. The DNA for the CDR3 is TGTGCCATCAGGGAAAGGGACAGCAATTCACCCCTCCACTTT.

The chain employs TRBV9 and TRBJ2-7, with a tentative D call TRBD2 (5 bases). CDR1 and CDR2 from the germline V gene are SGDLS and YYNGEE. Between the trimmed V and J ends, which lost 0 bases and 6 bases, there was a span of 10 bases. CDR3 length: 13 amino acids. The CDR3, as DNA: TGTGCCAGCAGCGTAGGCCTAGCCGGCGAGCAGTACTTC. This sequence encodes CASSVGLAGEQYF.